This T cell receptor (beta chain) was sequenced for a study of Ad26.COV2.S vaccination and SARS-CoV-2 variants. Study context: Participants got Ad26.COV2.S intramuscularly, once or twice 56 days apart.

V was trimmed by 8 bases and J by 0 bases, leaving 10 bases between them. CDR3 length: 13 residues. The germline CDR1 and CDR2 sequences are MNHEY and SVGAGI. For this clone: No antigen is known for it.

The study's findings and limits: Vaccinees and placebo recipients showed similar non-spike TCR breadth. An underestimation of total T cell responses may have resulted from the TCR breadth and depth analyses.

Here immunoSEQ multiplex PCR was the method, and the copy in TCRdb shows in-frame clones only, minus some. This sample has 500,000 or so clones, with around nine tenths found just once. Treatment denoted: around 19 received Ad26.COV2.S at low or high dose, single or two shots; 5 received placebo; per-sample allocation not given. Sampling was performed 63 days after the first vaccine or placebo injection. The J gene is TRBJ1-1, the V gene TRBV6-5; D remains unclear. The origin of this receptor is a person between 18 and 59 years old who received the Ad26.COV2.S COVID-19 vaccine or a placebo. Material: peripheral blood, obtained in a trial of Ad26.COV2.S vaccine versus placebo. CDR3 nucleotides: TGTGCCAGCCGCCCCAGAGTGAACACTGAAGCTTTCTTT. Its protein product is CASRPRVNTEAFF.